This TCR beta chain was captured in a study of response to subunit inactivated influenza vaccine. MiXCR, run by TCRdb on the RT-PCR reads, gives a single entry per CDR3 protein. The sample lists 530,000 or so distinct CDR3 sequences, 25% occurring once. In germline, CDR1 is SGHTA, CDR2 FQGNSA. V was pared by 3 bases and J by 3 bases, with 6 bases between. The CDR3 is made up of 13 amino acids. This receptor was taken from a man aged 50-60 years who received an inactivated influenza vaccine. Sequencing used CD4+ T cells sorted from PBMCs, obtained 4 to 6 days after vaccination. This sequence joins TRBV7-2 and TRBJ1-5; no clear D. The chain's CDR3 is CASSFRVNQPQHF. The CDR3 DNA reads TGTGCCAGCAGCTTCCGGGTCAATCAGCCCCAGCATTTT.